Only a few counts were recorded for the clone carrying this T cell receptor (beta chain). The data derive from a study of blood T cell repertoires in COVID-19. Study as a whole: Some COVID-19 samples were acute and others convalescent; all came from the United States, Italy and Spain. PBMCs, B-cell-depleted T cells, or T cells provided the cDNA or gDNA that made up the material.

The ends were cut back, 0 bases at V and 1 base at J, with 7 bases in the middle. Germline-derived CDR1 and CDR2 are SGDLS and YYNGEE. The CDR3 contains 14 residues. Source study methods: Amplification of reference gene primers provided the estimated nucleated cell counts. Assay used: immunoSEQ multiplex PCR; TCRdb lists only in-frame clones, some missing. The V and J calls and clone size are taken from that table; D and trimming were inferred from the DNA. The table records fewer than 85,000 clones, about four fifths of them present only once. The sequenced sample was peripheral blood. V usage is TRBV9 and J usage is TRBJ1-1, with no clear D. The clonotype was recovered from a woman older than 75 with active or convalescent COVID-19. CDR3 sequence: CASSVAHGNTEAFF. The CDR3 bases are TGTGCCAGCAGCGTAGCTCACGGGAACACTGAAGCTTTCTTT. Based on the CDR3 plus reference TRBV9 and TRBJ1-1, the full variable domain is DSGVTQTPKHLITATGQRVTLRCSPRSGDLSVYWYQQSLDQGLQFLIQYYNGEERAKGNILERFSAQQFPDLHSELNLSSLELGDSALYFCASSVAHGNTEAFFGQGTRLTVV.